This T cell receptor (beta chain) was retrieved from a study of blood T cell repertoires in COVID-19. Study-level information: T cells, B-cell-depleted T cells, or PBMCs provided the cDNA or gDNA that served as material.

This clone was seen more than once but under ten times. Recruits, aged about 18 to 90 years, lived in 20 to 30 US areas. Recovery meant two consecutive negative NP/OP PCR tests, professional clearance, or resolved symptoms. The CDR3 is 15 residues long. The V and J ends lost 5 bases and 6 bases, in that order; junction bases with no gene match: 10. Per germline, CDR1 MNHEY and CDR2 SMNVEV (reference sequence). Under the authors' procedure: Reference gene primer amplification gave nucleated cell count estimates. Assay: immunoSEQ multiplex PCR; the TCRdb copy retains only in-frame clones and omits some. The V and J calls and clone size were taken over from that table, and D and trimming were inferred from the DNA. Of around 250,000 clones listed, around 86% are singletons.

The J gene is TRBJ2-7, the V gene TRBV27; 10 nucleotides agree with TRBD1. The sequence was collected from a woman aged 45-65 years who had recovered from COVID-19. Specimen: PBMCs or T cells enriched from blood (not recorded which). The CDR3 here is CASSRRQGANSEQYF. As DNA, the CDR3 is TGTGCCAGCAGTCGGAGACAGGGGGCAAATTCCGAGCAGTACTTC.